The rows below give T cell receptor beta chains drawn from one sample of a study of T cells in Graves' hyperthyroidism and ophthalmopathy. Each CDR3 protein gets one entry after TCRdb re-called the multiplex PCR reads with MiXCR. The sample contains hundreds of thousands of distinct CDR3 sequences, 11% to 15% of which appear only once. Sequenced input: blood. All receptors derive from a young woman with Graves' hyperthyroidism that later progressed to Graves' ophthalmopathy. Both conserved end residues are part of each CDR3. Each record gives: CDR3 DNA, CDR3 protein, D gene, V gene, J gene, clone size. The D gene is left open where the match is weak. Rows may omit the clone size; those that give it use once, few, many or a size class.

TGTGCCAGCACCCCGGGGCCAGGATATGGCTACACCTTC,CASTPGPGYGYTF,NA,TRBV6-1,TRBJ1-2,NA
TGCAGTGTCCCAGTTCCGGGACCGACCGACGGGCGGGGCAATCAGCCCCAGCATTTT,CSVPVPGPTDGRGNQPQHF,NA,TRBV20-1,TRBJ1-5,NA
TGCGCCAGCAGCCAAGACCCGCCGCGTACGGGATTCTCCTACGAGCAGTACTTC,CASSQDPPRTGFSYEQYF,NA,TRBV4-1,TRBJ2-7,NA
TGTGCCAGCAGCTACGTCGCACAGCCCCAGCATTTT,CASSYVAQPQHF,NA,TRBV3-1,TRBJ1-5,many
TGTGCCACCAGTGATTTAGGGAACTCCCGGGAGACCCAGTACTTC,CATSDLGNSRETQYF,NA,TRBV24-1,TRBJ2-5,NA
TGTGCCAGCCACGGACAGAGAGGGCGGGACACTGAAGCTTTCTTT,CASHGQRGRDTEAFF,NA,TRBV2,TRBJ1-1,NA
TGTGCCAGCAGCCCCCTACGTCTGGACAGGGGCATGAACACTGAAGCTTTCTTT,CASSPLRLDRGMNTEAFF,TRBD1,TRBV11-3,TRBJ1-1,many
TGTGCCAGCAGTGAAGCTGCCCACGGATCAGATACGCAGTATTTT,CASSEAAHGSDTQYF,NA,TRBV2,TRBJ2-3,many
TGCAGTGCTCAACAGGAGGTCTCCTACGAGCAGTACTTC,CSAQQEVSYEQYF,NA,TRBV20-1,TRBJ2-7,NA
TGCAGTGCTGGGGAGGGAATAAATCAGCCCCAGCATTTT,CSAGEGINQPQHF,NA,TRBV20-1,TRBJ1-5,few
TGTGCCAGCAGCGTTACAGGGGACAGCAATCAGCCCCAGCATTTT,CASSVTGDSNQPQHF,TRBD1,TRBV9,TRBJ1-5,many
TGTGCCAGCAGCGTAGAAAGTGGGAGCGAGCAGTACTTC,CASSVESGSEQYF,NA,TRBV9,TRBJ2-7,few
TGTGCCAGCAGCCGGAGGGACAGCACTAATGAAAAACTGTTTTTT,CASSRRDSTNEKLFF,TRBD1,TRBV7-8,TRBJ1-4,NA
TGCAGTGTTTCGGGTACCGCTAGCGAAAAACTGTTTTTT,CSVSGTASEKLFF,NA,TRBV20-1,TRBJ1-4,NA
TGTGCCAGCAGCCAGAAACCGGGACAGGGATTGGGTTCACCCCTCCACTTT,CASSQKPGQGLGSPLHF,TRBD1,TRBV5-4,TRBJ1-6,NA
TGTGCCAGCAGCTTAGATACCGGGACTAGCGGGAGTGGGCGCGAGCAGTACTTC,CASSLDTGTSGSGREQYF,TRBD2,TRBV11-3,TRBJ2-7,NA
TGCAGTGCCAACGTTTTAGACAATGAGCAGTTCTTC,CSANVLDNEQFF,NA,TRBV20-1,TRBJ2-1,many
TGTGCCAGCAGTTACTCGACGGGCTTCCAAGAGACCCAGTACTTC,CASSYSTGFQETQYF,NA,TRBV6-5,TRBJ2-5,once
TGTGCCACCAGTGATTCCTCTCGACGCTACCACTTC,CATSDSSRRYHF,NA,TRBV24-1,TRBJ2-5,NA
TGTGCCAGCAGTTTAGGGGGACAGGGAGCAAAAGGCTACACCTTC,CASSLGGQGAKGYTF,TRBD1,TRBV28,TRBJ1-2,many